This TCR beta chain stems from a study of blood T cell repertoires in COVID-19. Study context: Samples came from the United States, Italy and Spain, spanning acute and convalescent COVID-19. T cells, B-cell-depleted T cells, or PBMCs supplied cDNA or gDNA.

This CDR3 has 14 amino acids. Germline V lookup: CDR1 LNHDA, CDR2 SQIVND (reference sequence). The V end was cut by 4 bases, the J end by 6 bases, with 12 bases between. In the original analysis: It was from reference gene primer amplification that nucleated cell counts were estimated. Profiled with immunoSEQ multiplex PCR; TCRdb holds only in-frame clones, not every one. Clone size and the V and J calls come from that table; the DNA yielded D and trimming. The table has some 68,000 clones, 90% seen once. The sequencing input was peripheral blood. This chain connects TRBV19 to TRBJ2-2; the D is unclear. The source of this sequence is a man aged 50 or older with COVID-19, enrolled during active disease. Here the CDR3 DNA reads TGTGCCAGTAGTACCCCGTATAGTCCCGGGGAGCTGTTTTTT. Its protein is CASSTPYSPGELFF.